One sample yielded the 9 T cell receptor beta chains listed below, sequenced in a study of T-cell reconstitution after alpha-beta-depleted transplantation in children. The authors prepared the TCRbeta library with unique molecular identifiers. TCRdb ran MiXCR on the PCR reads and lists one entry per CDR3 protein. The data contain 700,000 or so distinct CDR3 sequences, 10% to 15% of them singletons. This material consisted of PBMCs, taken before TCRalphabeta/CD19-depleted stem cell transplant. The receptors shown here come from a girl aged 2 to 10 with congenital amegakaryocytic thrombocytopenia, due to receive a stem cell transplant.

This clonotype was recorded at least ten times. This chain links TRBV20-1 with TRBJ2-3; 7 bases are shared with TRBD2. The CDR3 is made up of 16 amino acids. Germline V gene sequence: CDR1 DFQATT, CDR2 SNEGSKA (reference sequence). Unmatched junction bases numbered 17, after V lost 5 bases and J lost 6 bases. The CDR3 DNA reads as TGCAGTGCTCCACGTAAGACTAGCCGTGAGCTCGATACGCAGTATTTT. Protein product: CSAPRKTSRELDTQYF.

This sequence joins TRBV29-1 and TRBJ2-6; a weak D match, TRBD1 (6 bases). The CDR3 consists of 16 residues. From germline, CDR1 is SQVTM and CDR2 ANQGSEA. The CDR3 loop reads CGLSTGSYSGANVLTF. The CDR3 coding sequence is TGCGGTCTTTCGACAGGCAGTTATTCAGGGGCCAACGTCCTGACTTTC.

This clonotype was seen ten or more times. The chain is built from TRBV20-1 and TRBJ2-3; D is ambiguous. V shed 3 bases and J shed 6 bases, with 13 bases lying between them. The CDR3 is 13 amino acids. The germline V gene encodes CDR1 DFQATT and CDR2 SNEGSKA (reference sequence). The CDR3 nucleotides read TGCAGTGCTAGTTGGAGTCTACGGGATACGCAGTATTTT. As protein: CSASWSLRDTQYF.

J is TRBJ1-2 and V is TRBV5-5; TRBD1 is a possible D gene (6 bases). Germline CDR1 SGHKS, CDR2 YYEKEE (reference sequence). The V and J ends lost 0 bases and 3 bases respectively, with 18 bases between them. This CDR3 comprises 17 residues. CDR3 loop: CASSLEAVLAGDYGYTF. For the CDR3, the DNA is TGTGCCAGCAGCTTGGAGGCCGTGTTGGCAGGGGACTATGGCTACACCTTC.

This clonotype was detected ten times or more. Here the CDR3 reads CASSLIQEETQYF. The CDR3, as DNA: TGCGCCAGCAGCTTAATCCAGGAAGAGACCCAGTACTTC. This chain uses TRBV5-1 with TRBJ2-5; D is undetermined. The germline V gene has CDR1 SGHRS and CDR2 YFSETQ. The V and J ends lost 2 bases and 3 bases respectively, with 8 bases between them. The CDR3 contains 13 residues.

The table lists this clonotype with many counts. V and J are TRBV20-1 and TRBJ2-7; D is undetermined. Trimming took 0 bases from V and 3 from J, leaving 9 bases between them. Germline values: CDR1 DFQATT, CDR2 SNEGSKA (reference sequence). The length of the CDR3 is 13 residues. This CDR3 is CSARDHRFYEQYF. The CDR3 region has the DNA TGCAGTGCTAGAGATCACCGATTCTACGAGCAGTACTTC.

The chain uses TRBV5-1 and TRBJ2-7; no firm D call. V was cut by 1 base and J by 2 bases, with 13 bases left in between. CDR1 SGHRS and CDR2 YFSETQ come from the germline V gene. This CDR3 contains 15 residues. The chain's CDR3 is CASSLYPLGTYEQYF. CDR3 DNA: TGCGCCAGCAGCTTGTATCCTCTAGGGACCTACGAGCAGTACTTC.

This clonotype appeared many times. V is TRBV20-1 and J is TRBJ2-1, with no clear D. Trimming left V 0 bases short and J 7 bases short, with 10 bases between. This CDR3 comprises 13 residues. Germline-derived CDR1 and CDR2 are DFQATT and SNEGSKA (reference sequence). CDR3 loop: CSARDVRPNEQFF. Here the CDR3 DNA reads TGCAGTGCTAGAGATGTGCGGCCAAATGAGCAGTTCTTC.

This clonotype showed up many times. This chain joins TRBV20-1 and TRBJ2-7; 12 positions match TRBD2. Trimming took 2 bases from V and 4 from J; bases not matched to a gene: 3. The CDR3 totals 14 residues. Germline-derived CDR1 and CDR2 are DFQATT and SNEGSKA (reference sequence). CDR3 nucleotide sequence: TGCAGTGCTAGAACGACTAGCGGGAGTTACGAGCAGTACTTC. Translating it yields CSARTTSGSYEQYF.